This entry lists 22 T cell receptor beta chains sequenced from one sample in a study of T-cell memory formation after mild COVID-19. TCRdb itself ran the 5' RACE reads through MiXCR, one entry per CDR3 protein. The table lists 240,000 or so distinct CDR3 sequences, more than 8% of them singletons. Sequencing used PBMCs or a T cell subset sorted from them (not recorded which). These receptors were taken from a man between 18 and 29 years old who had mild COVID-19 (a few samples of this study predate the infection). Cell type and time point are not known.

This clonotype was seen ten or more times. This chain joins TRBV4-2 and TRBJ2-7; 13 bases align to TRBD2. V shed 1 base, J shed 3 bases, and the junction held 3 bases outside the gene matches. CDR1 LGHNA and CDR2 YNFKEQ come from the germline V gene. The CDR3 has 16 amino acids. In nucleotides, the CDR3 is TGTGCCAGCAGCCAAGGTGGACTAGCGGGGGTCTACGAGCAGTACTTC. It yields the protein CASSQGGLAGVYEQYF.

The chain links TRBV5-1 to TRBJ2-5; D unclear. Trimming cost V 2 bases and J 3 bases, with 5 bases left between them. The length of the CDR3 is 12 residues. Germline CDR1 reads SGHRS; CDR2 reads YFSETQ. CDR3 bases: TGCGCCAGCAGCTTACAGAAAGAGACCCAGTACTTC. The encoded protein is CASSLQKETQYF. Complete variable domain (other parts from reference TRBV5-1 and TRBJ2-5): KAGVTQTPRYLIKTRGQQVTLSCSPISGHRSVSWYQQTPGQGLQFLFEYFSETQRNKGNFPGRFSGRQFSNSRSEMNVSTLELGDSALYLCASSLQKETQYFGPGTRLLVL.

In its sample, this clonotype was seen a few times. The chain recombines TRBV9 with TRBJ2-2; possibly TRBD2 for D (6 bases). V was shortened by 2 bases and J by 3 bases, with 11 bases between the two germline ends. The germline gives CDR1 SGDLS, CDR2 YYNGEE. The CDR3 contains 15 residues. The DNA of the CDR3 is TGTGCCAGCAGCGTCACACCGGGGGACACCGGGGAGCTGTTTTTT. Protein sequence: CASSVTPGDTGELFF.

This clonotype was picked up a small number of times. The CDR3 sequence is CASSKKTGNTEAFF. CDR3 bases: TGTGCCAGCAGCAAGAAGACAGGGAACACTGAAGCTTTCTTT. The chain uses TRBV21-1 and TRBJ1-1; the table's D call, TRBD1, has no DNA check behind it. TRBV21-1 is an annotated pseudogene. The CDR3 sequence is 14 residues long.

This clonotype has a handful of counts. The gene calls are TRBV24-1 and TRBJ2-5; either TRBD1 or TRBD2 may supply D (5 bases each). From germline, CDR1 is KGHDR and CDR2 SFDVKD. V lost 6 bases, J lost 0 bases, and 13 bases lay in between. The CDR3 covers 15 residues. The CDR3 loop is CATSSGHSYQETQYF. In DNA, the CDR3 is TGTGCCACCAGTAGCGGACATTCGTACCAAGAGACCCAGTACTTC.

This clonotype was seen ten or more times. This chain uses TRBV7-2 with TRBJ1-4, with unresolved D. V shed 3 bases and J shed 0 bases, with 8 bases lying between them. CDR1 and CDR2 (germline): SGHTA, FQGNSA. The CDR3 covers 15 residues. The CDR3 reads CASSFLGATNEKLFF. The CDR3 coding sequence is TGTGCCAGCAGCTTCCTGGGCGCAACTAATGAAAAACTGTTTTTT.

The chain recombines TRBV6-6 with TRBJ2-3, with unresolved D. The ends were cut back, 4 bases at V and 6 bases at J, with 11 bases in the middle. CDR1 and CDR2 (germline): MNHNY, SVGAGI (reference sequence). The CDR3 has 13 residues. The CDR3 loop reads CASSWAEGDTQYF. The CDR3, as DNA: TGTGCCAGCAGTTGGGCAGAAGGGGATACGCAGTATTTT.

This chain connects TRBV5-1 to TRBJ2-5, with D possibly matching TRBD1 (5 bases). V gave up 0 bases and J gave up 4 bases, with 13 bases separating them. Germline CDR1 and CDR2: SGHRS and YFSETQ. This CDR3 contains 15 residues. CDR3 loop: CASSLGVRAIETQYF. The CDR3 DNA reads TGCGCCAGCAGCTTGGGTGTCAGGGCTATAGAGACCCAGTACTTC.

The sample holds many counts of this clonotype. The rearrangement links TRBV12-3 or TRBV12-4 to TRBJ2-7; D may be TRBD1 (6 bases). The CDR3 extends over 13 amino acids. V lost 5 bases to trimming and J lost 2 bases, with 10 bases between them. In DNA, the CDR3 is TGTGCCAGCAGTAGGGACATCACCTACGAGCAGTACTTC. Amino acid sequence: CASSRDITYEQYF.

This clonotype was observed at least ten times. V and J are TRBV10-3 and TRBJ2-6; no firm D call. V gave up 4 bases and J gave up 0 bases, with 10 bases separating them. The CDR3 sequence is 16 residues long. CDR1 ENHRY and CDR2 SYGVKD come from the germline V gene. The DNA of the CDR3 is TGTGCCATCAGTGGGACCCGAGACTCTGGGGCCAACGTCCTGACTTTC. It yields the protein CAISGTRDSGANVLTF.

In this sample, this clonotype turned up a few times. The CDR3 nucleotides are TGTGCCAGCAAGGGCGCGGGCGATGAGCAGTTCTTC. As protein: CASKGAGDEQFF. The V gene is TRBV6-2 or TRBV6-3, the J gene TRBJ2-1; TRBD2 is a possible D gene (5 bases). Trimming removed 7 bases at V and 8 bases at J, with 12 bases between. The germline gives CDR1 MNHEY, CDR2 SVGEGT. The CDR3 covers 12 residues.

The chain is built from TRBV12-3 or TRBV12-4 and TRBJ2-6, with D possibly matching TRBD2 (6 bases). Trimming removed 5 bases at V and 3 bases at J, with 14 bases between. This CDR3 contains 16 residues. CDR3 in amino acids: CASSPRRGFGANVLTF. The CDR3 region has the DNA TGTGCCAGCAGTCCCCGGAGGGGATTTGGGGCCAACGTCCTGACTTTC.

This rearrangement joins TRBV6-5 to TRBJ1-1; D is unresolved. Trimming stripped 8 bases from V and 6 bases from J, with 19 bases between. CDR3 size: 14 residues. Germline-derived CDR1 and CDR2 are MNHEY and SVGAGI. CDR3 sequence: CASHMTWQAPEAFF. Here the CDR3 DNA reads TGTGCCAGCCACATGACGTGGCAGGCCCCTGAAGCTTTCTTT.

This clonotype was counted a few times. V usage is TRBV4-1 and J usage is TRBJ2-5; tentative D call: TRBD2 (5 bases). Germline V gene lookup returns CDR1 MGHRA and CDR2 YSYEKL. V was cut by 1 base and J by 3 bases, with 12 bases left in between. This CDR3 has 15 amino acids. CDR3: CASSQVRRGEETQYF. The CDR3 coding sequence is TGCGCCAGCAGCCAAGTACGACGGGGAGAAGAGACCCAGTACTTC.

This clonotype showed up just a few times. The chain combines TRBV5-4 with TRBJ1-2; D uncertain. Germline loops: CDR1 SGHNT, CDR2 YYREEE (reference sequence). The CDR3 is 14 residues long. V was clipped by 3 bases and J by 1 base, with 10 bases between them. CDR3 nucleotides: TGTGCCAGCAGCTCGCAGGAGAATAACTATGGCTACACCTTC. This translates into CASSSQENNYGYTF.

The chain has TRBV6-5 and TRBJ2-5; 9 nucleotides match TRBD1. CDR1 is MNHEY, CDR2 SVGAGI, per germline. Unmatched junction bases numbered 9, after V lost 2 bases and J lost 5 bases. CDR3 length: 16 residues. The CDR3 is CASSYHRDRAWETQYF. The CDR3 nucleotides read TGTGCCAGCAGTTACCACCGGGACAGGGCTTGGGAGACCCAGTACTTC.

The gene calls are TRBV9 and TRBJ2-5, with D maybe TRBD2 (5 bases). V dropped 0 bases and J dropped 5 bases, with 11 bases sitting between them. CDR3 length: 14 amino acids. Germline CDR1 SGDLS, CDR2 YYNGEE. The CDR3 DNA follows: TGTGCCAGCAGCGTAGAGGCTAGCCCTGAGACCCAGTACTTC. Its translation is CASSVEASPETQYF.

The chain combines TRBV3-1 with TRBJ2-7; D is possibly TRBD1 (5 bases). Germline-derived CDR1 and CDR2 are LGHDT and YNNKEL (reference sequence). Trimming removed 0 bases from V and 2 bases from J, with 11 bases in between. CDR3 length: 15 residues. CDR3 loop: CASSQDLGRAYEQYF. The CDR3 DNA follows: TGTGCCAGCAGCCAAGATCTTGGCAGGGCCTACGAGCAGTACTTC.

This clonotype turned up a few times. V is TRBV6-5 and J is TRBJ2-3, with D unclear. V lost 2 bases to trimming and J lost 6 bases, with 6 bases between them. This CDR3 is 12 amino acids long. CDR1 is MNHEY, CDR2 SVGAGI, per germline. The CDR3 protein is CASSYGWDTQYF. The CDR3 nucleotides read TGTGCCAGCAGTTACGGGTGGGATACGCAGTATTTT.

CDR3 in DNA: TGCAGCGTCCAATTGGCTAGCGGGCAAGAGACCCAGTACTTC. Translation gives CSVQLASGQETQYF. V is TRBV29-1 and J is TRBJ2-5; 8 bases align to TRBD2. Germline CDR1 and CDR2: SQVTM and ANQGSEA. The V and J ends lost 6 bases and 2 bases, in that order; junction bases with no gene match: 8. This CDR3 has 14 amino acids.

V gene TRBV6-5 combines with J gene TRBJ1-1; D gene unclear. This CDR3 spans 13 amino acids. Trimming took off 5 bases at V and 3 bases at J, with 10 bases between the two ends. Germline CDR1 MNHEY, CDR2 SVGAGI. In nucleotides, the CDR3 is TGTGCCAGCAGTCCCCGGGAGTACACTGAAGCTTTCTTT. Translating gives CASSPREYTEAFF.

This chain connects TRBV5-1 to TRBJ2-5; D unresolved. Between the trimmed V and J ends, which lost 6 bases and 3 bases, there was a span of 15 bases. This CDR3 spans 14 amino acids. Germline V gene lookup returns CDR1 SGHRS and CDR2 YFSETQ. The CDR3 here is CASNHKSAEETQYF. CDR3 DNA sequence: TGCGCCAGCAATCATAAGTCGGCAGAAGAGACCCAGTACTTC.